These T cell receptor beta chains were read from a single sample in a study of STAT5B mutations in CD4+ large granular lymphocyte leukemia. Some clones are missing from TCRdb's copy, which holds only in-frame ones; the method was immunoSEQ multiplex PCR. The sample has around 34,000 clones; 85% are singletons. Sequencing was performed on CD4+ T cells from blood buffy coats. The receptors shown here come from a human donor in good health. Both conserved end residues are part of each CDR3. D genes are given only for firm matches. Part of the rows lack a size; the others show once, few, many or a class for expanded clones.

CDR3: CASRVQGSNEKLFF
DNA: TGTGCCAGCAGGGTACAGGGTAGTAATGAAAAACTGTTTTTT
size: NA
J: TRBJ1-4
D: NA
V: TRBV28

CDR3: CASSPTTGRQPQHF
DNA: TGTGCCAGCAGTCCAACGACAGGGCGTCAGCCCCAGCATTTT
size: once
J: TRBJ1-5
D: TRBD1
V: TRBV27

CDR3: CASSLGGRSYEQYF
DNA: TGTGCCAGCAGTTTGGGCGGTCGCTCCTACGAGCAGTACTTC
size: NA
J: TRBJ2-7
D: NA
V: TRBV27

CDR3: CASSSYVGHYTF
DNA: TGTGCCAGCAGCTCCTACGTTGGGCACTACACCTTC
size: NA
J: TRBJ1-2
D: NA
V: TRBV7-2

CDR3: CASSLDRADTIYF
DNA: TGTGCCAGCAGCTTGGACAGGGCGGACACCATATATTTT
size: NA
J: TRBJ1-3
D: NA
V: TRBV5-4

CDR3: CASSYSTANNEQFF
DNA: TGTGCCAGCAGTTACTCGACTGCTAACAATGAGCAGTTCTTC
size: NA
J: TRBJ2-1
D: NA
V: TRBV6-6

CDR3: CASRSDRASYGYTF
DNA: TGTGCAAGTCGCTCGGACAGGGCATCCTATGGCTACACCTTC
size: NA
J: TRBJ1-2
D: NA
V: TRBV12-2

CDR3: CASGNGLEQFF
DNA: TGTGCCAGTGGAAATGGGCTAGAGCAGTTCTTC
size: NA
J: TRBJ2-1
D: NA
V: TRBV19

CDR3: CASARGSRQPQHF
DNA: TGTGCCAGCGCCCGCGGGTCTCGCCAGCCCCAGCATTTT
size: NA
J: TRBJ1-5
D: NA
V: TRBV6-5

CDR3: CASSIGPFYSYNEQFF
DNA: TGTGCCAGCAGCATCGGACCTTTCTACTCCTACAATGAGCAGTTCTTC
size: NA
J: TRBJ2-1
D: NA
V: TRBV7-8

CDR3: CATSRPRGQGWETQYF
DNA: TGTGCCACCAGCAGACCTCGAGGACAGGGATGGGAGACCCAGTACTTC
size: NA
J: TRBJ2-5
D: TRBD1
V: TRBV15

CDR3: CASSQMGQGEMEKLFF
DNA: TGTGCCAGCAGCCAAATGGGACAGGGGGAAATGGAAAAACTGTTTTTT
size: few
J: TRBJ1-4
D: TRBD1
V: TRBV14

CDR3: CASSYRQPMNTEAFF
DNA: TGTGCCAGCAGTTACCGACAGCCCATGAACACTGAAGCTTTCTTT
size: NA
J: TRBJ1-1
D: NA
V: TRBV6-5

CDR3: CASSLGTGRAFF
DNA: TGTGCCAGCAGCTTAGGGACAGGGCGGGCTTTCTTT
size: NA
J: TRBJ1-1
D: TRBD1
V: TRBV11-3

CDR3: CASGKRVFGIGQPQHF
DNA: TGTGCCAGCGGTAAAAGGGTCTTCGGTATAGGGCAGCCCCAGCATTTT
size: NA
J: TRBJ1-5
D: NA
V: TRBV27

CDR3: CASSEARLAYEQYF
DNA: TGTGCCAGCAGTGAAGCGCGGCTAGCTTACGAGCAGTACTTC
size: NA
J: TRBJ2-7
D: NA
V: TRBV2

CDR3: CSVEPGTRGGYTF
DNA: TGCAGCGTTGAACCCGGGACCCGCGGGGGCTACACCTTC
size: NA
J: TRBJ1-2
D: NA
V: TRBV29-1

CDR3: CASEQGGVQPQHF
DNA: TGTGCCAGTGAACAGGGGGGTGTTCAGCCCCAGCATTTT
size: NA
J: TRBJ1-5
D: TRBD1
V: TRBV19

CDR3: CASSVGGAEGNEQFF
DNA: TGTGCCAGCAGCGTAGGTGGGGCAGAGGGCAATGAGCAGTTCTTC
size: NA
J: TRBJ2-1
D: NA
V: TRBV9

CDR3: CSPKEAGYTF
DNA: TGCAGTCCCAAGGAAGCTGGCTACACCTTC
size: NA
J: TRBJ1-2
D: NA
V: TRBV20-1

CDR3: CASSLGDRGTQYF
DNA: TGCGCCAGCAGCTTGGGGGACAGGGGGACCCAGTACTTC
size: NA
J: TRBJ2-5
D: TRBD1
V: TRBV5-1

CDR3: CASSNRGGETQYF
DNA: TGTGCCAGCAGTAACCGAGGTGGGGAGACCCAGTACTTC
size: NA
J: TRBJ2-5
D: NA
V: TRBV28

CDR3: CASSLRVREKLFF
DNA: TGTGCCAGCAGCCTCCGGGTGCGGGAAAAACTGTTTTTT
size: NA
J: TRBJ1-4
D: NA
V: TRBV14

CDR3: CASSLGDFGNEQYF
DNA: TGCGCCAGCAGCCTAGGGGATTTCGGCAACGAGCAGTACTTC
size: few
J: TRBJ2-7
D: NA
V: TRBV5-1

CDR3: CAISEPGAHRGEQYF
DNA: TGTGCCATCAGTGAGCCCGGGGCACACCGAGGCGAGCAGTACTTC
size: NA
J: TRBJ2-7
D: NA
V: TRBV10-3

CDR3: CASSVSGPELDGYTF
DNA: TGCGCCAGCAGCGTGTCAGGGCCTGAATTGGATGGCTACACCTTC
size: few
J: TRBJ1-2
D: NA
V: TRBV5-1

CDR3: CASRLSLGGEKLFF
DNA: TGTGCCAGCAGATTAAGCTTAGGGGGGGAAAAACTGTTTTTT
size: NA
J: TRBJ1-4
D: NA
V: TRBV11-2

CDR3: CASCTQGGTEAFF
DNA: TGCGCCAGCTGCACACAGGGGGGGACTGAAGCTTTCTTT
size: NA
J: TRBJ1-1
D: TRBD1
V: TRBV10-2

CDR3: CASSLTAGETQYF
DNA: TGTGCCAGCAGTCTGACTGCCGGGGAGACCCAGTACTTC
size: NA
J: TRBJ2-5
D: NA
V: TRBV2

CDR3: CASSLGWQSMNTEAFF
DNA: TGCGCCAGCAGCTTGGGTTGGCAGTCAATGAACACTGAAGCTTTCTTT
size: NA
J: TRBJ1-1
D: NA
V: TRBV5-1

CDR3: CASSLTGAYGYTF
DNA: TGTGCCAGCAGCTTGACAGGCGCCTATGGCTACACCTTC
size: NA
J: TRBJ1-2
D: NA
V: TRBV27

CDR3: CASSWGRTGGETQYF
DNA: TGCGCCAGCAGCTGGGGCCGGACAGGGGGAGAGACCCAGTACTTC
size: NA
J: TRBJ2-5
D: TRBD1
V: TRBV5-1

CDR3: CASSLEGGFRGDGYTF
DNA: TGTGCCAGCAGCTTGGAAGGAGGTTTTCGAGGGGATGGCTACACCTTC
size: NA
J: TRBJ1-2
D: NA
V: TRBV7-9

CDR3: CASSPGLHTGELFF
DNA: TGTGCCAGTAGCCCGGGACTCCACACCGGGGAGCTGTTTTTT
size: NA
J: TRBJ2-2
D: NA
V: TRBV19

CDR3: CASSANSRGDEQFF
DNA: TGTGCCAGCAGCGCAAATAGCAGGGGCGATGAGCAGTTCTTC
size: NA
J: TRBJ2-1
D: NA
V: TRBV9

CDR3: CASSLFTTYEQYF
DNA: TGCGCCAGCAGCTTGTTCACAACCTACGAGCAGTACTTC
size: NA
J: TRBJ2-7
D: NA
V: TRBV5-1

CDR3: CASSTPPNEQYF
DNA: TGTGCCAGTAGTACCCCCCCCAACGAGCAGTACTTC
size: NA
J: TRBJ2-7
D: NA
V: TRBV19

CDR3: CASSVERTVVPGYTF
DNA: TGTGCCAGCAGCGTAGAAAGGACAGTCGTTCCTGGCTACACCTTC
size: NA
J: TRBJ1-2
D: NA
V: TRBV7-8

CDR3: CASSIQTSGRGASANVLTF
DNA: TGTGCCAGTAGTATCCAGACTAGCGGGAGGGGGGCTTCGGCCAACGTCCTGACTTTC
size: NA
J: TRBJ2-6
D: TRBD2
V: TRBV19

CDR3: CSSQTGPGDEQYF
DNA: TGCAGCTCACAGACAGGGCCTGGGGACGAGCAGTACTTC
size: NA
J: TRBJ2-7
D: TRBD1
V: TRBV29-1

CDR3: CASSLEVGAIAFF
DNA: TGCGCCAGCAGCTTGGAGGTAGGGGCGATAGCTTTCTTT
size: NA
J: TRBJ1-1
D: NA
V: TRBV5-1

CDR3: CAWSPSGPYNEQFF
DNA: TGTGCCTGGAGTCCTAGCGGGCCCTACAATGAGCAGTTCTTC
size: NA
J: TRBJ2-1
D: TRBD2
V: TRBV30

CDR3: CASSPNPSGLAGNNEQFF
DNA: TGTGCCAGTAGTCCGAATCCTTCGGGACTAGCGGGAAACAATGAGCAGTTCTTC
size: NA
J: TRBJ2-1
D: TRBD2
V: TRBV19

CDR3: CASRQGAIGTEAFF
DNA: TGTGCCAGCAGACAGGGGGCGATTGGCACTGAAGCTTTCTTT
size: NA
J: TRBJ1-1
D: TRBD1
V: TRBV6-6

CDR3: CASSLGGTQETQYF
DNA: TGTGCCAGCAGCTTAGGAGGCACACAAGAGACCCAGTACTTC
size: NA
J: TRBJ2-5
D: NA
V: TRBV7-9

CDR3: CATATSGIPFTQYF
DNA: TGTGCCACCGCGACTAGCGGGATTCCTTTTACGCAGTATTTT
size: few
J: TRBJ2-3
D: TRBD2
V: TRBV19

CDR3: CASRGAYEQYF
DNA: TGTGCCAGCAGGGGAGCCTACGAGCAGTACTTC
size: NA
J: TRBJ2-7
D: NA
V: TRBV25-1

CDR3: CASGHNTETQYF
DNA: TGTGCTAGTGGTCACAACACGGAGACCCAGTACTTC
size: NA
J: TRBJ2-5
D: NA
V: TRBV12-5

CDR3: CASSPPTKTQYF
DNA: TGTGCCAGCAGCCCCCCAACTAAGACCCAGTACTTC
size: NA
J: TRBJ2-5
D: NA
V: TRBV28

CDR3: CASGPGTAYNEQFF
DNA: TGTGCTAGTGGCCCCGGGACAGCGTACAATGAGCAGTTCTTC
size: NA
J: TRBJ2-1
D: TRBD1
V: TRBV12-5